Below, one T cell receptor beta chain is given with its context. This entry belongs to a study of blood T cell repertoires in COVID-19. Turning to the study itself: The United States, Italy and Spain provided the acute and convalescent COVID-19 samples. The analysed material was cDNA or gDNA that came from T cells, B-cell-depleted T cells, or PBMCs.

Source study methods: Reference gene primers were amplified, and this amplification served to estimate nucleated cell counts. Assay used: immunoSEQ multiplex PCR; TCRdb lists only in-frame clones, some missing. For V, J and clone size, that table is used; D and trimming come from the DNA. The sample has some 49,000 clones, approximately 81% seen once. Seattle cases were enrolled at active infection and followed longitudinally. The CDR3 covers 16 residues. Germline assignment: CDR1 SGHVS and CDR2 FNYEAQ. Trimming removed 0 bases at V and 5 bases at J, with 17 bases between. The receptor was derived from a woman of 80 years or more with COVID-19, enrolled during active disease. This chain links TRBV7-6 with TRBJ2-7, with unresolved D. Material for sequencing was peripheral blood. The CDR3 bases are TGTGCCAGCAGCTTAGCAGGAGTCTGGTCTGGCGACGAGCAGTACTTC. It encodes CASSLAGVWSGDEQYF. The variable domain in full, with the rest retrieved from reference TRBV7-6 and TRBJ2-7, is GAGVSQSPRYKVTKRGQDVALRCDPISGHVSLYWYRQALGQGPEFLTYFNYEAQQDKSGLPNDRFSAERPEGSISTLTIQRTEQRDSAMYRCASSLAGVWSGDEQYFGPGTRLTVT.